One TCR beta chain is described in this entry. This entry comes from a study of OX40 agonist ivuxolimab in advanced cancers. About the research overall: The patients received agonistic anti-OX40 (CD134) antibody ivuxolimab.

V lost 8 bases and J lost 4, with 14 bases in between. The CDR3 has 14 residues. Germline assignment: CDR1 KGHSH and CDR2 LQKENI. Produced via immunoSEQ multiplex PCR; TCRdb's table is partial and in-frame only. This sample has around 63,000 clones, with around 91% found just once. The sequence derives from an adult with an advanced solid tumor such as melanoma, head and neck, liver or kidney cancer. The chain joins TRBV18 to TRBJ2-2; possibly TRBD2 for D (6 bases). The sample consisted of CD4+ or CD8+ T cells sorted from blood, taken in a trial of the OX40 agonist ivuxolimab. DNA of the CDR3: TGTGCCAGCCGGGAGTACAGCACCACCGGGGAGCTGTTTTTT. Its protein is CASREYSTTGELFF.